This entry describes one TCR beta chain. Its antigen is undetermined. The data belong to a study of cytotoxic CD8 clonotypes in ibrutinib-treated CLL. Study details: Patients attained roughly 25 partial and 2 complete responses; at median approximately 70 months, around 15 remained remitted while 12 progressed. The study's findings and limits: Baseline values of clonality outstripped age-matched healthy donors and followed circulating CD8+ T-cell counts. Clonality rose at ibrutinib response and fell back toward baseline at progression.

Investigators sought sequencing depths of between 1 in 200,000 and 1 in 1 million T cells. The method was immunoSEQ multiplex PCR; TCRdb's version includes in-frame clones alone and lacks a portion of them. The data contain under 200,000 clones, more than 65% of them singletons. From germline, CDR1 is SGHTA and CDR2 FQGTGA. V was cut by 1 base and J by 8 bases, with 8 bases left in between. The CDR3 runs 13 residues. The genes are TRBV7-3 and TRBJ1-4; a possible D gene is TRBD1 (6 bases). The sequence was obtained from a human donor with chronic lymphocytic leukemia. This specimen consisted of PBMCs, obtained after 12 months of ibrutinib treatment. This chain's CDR3 is CASSLRRGEKLFF. The DNA for the CDR3 is TGTGCCAGCAGCTTAAGGAGGGGGGAAAAACTGTTTTTT.